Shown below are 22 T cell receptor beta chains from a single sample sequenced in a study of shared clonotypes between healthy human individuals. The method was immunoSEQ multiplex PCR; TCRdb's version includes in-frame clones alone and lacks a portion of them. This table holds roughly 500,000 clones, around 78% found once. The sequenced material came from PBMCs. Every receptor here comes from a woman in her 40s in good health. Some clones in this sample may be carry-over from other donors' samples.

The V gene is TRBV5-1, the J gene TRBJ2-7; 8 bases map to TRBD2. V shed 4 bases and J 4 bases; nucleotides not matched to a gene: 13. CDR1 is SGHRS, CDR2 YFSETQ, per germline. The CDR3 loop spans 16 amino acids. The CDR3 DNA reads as TGCGCCAGCAGCCCGGCGGGGGGCGGGAGCATTTACGAGCAGTACTTC. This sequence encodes CASSPAGGGSIYEQYF. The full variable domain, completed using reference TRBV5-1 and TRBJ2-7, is KAGVTQTPRYLIKTRGQQVTLSCSPISGHRSVSWYQQTPGQGLQFLFEYFSETQRNKGNFPGRFSGRQFSNSRSEMNVSTLELGDSALYLCASSPAGGGSIYEQYFGPGTRLTVT.

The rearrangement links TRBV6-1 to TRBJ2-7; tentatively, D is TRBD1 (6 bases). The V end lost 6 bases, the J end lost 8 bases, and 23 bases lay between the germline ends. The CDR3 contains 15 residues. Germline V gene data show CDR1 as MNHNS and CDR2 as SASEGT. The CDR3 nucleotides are TGTGCCAGCAGCCGAGGGGGACCGGGGCAACTGAAGCAGTACTTC. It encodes CASSRGGPGQLKQYF.

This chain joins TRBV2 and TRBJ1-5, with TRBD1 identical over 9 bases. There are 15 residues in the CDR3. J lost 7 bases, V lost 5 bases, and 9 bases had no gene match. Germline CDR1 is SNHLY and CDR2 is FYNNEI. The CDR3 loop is CASSLGQGAYQPQHF. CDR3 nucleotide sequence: TGTGCCAGCAGTCTGGGACAGGGTGCTTACCAGCCCCAGCATTTT. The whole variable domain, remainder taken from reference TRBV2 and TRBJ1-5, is EPEVTQTPSHQVTQMGQEVILRCVPISNHLYFYWYRQILGQKVEFLVSFYNNEISEKSEIFDDQFSVERPDGSNFTLKIRSTKLEDSAMYFCASSLGQGAYQPQHFGDGTRLSIL.

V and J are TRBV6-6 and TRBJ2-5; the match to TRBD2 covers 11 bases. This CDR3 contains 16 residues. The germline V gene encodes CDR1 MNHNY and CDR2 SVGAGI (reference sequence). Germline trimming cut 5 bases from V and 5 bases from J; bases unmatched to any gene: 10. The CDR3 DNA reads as TGTGCCAGCAGTACCCGGACTAGCGGGTCCCGGGAGACCCAGTACTTC. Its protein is CASSTRTSGSRETQYF.

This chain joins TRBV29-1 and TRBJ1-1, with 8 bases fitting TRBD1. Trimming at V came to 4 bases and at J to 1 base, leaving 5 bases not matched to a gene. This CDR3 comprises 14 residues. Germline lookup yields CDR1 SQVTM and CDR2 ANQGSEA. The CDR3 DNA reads TGCAGCGTTGCTCAGGGGGCAAAGAACACTGAAGCTTTCTTT. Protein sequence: CSVAQGAKNTEAFF.

CDR3 DNA: TGTGCCAGCAGCTCCCGACAGATGAACACTGAAGCTTTCTTT. The encoded protein is CASSSRQMNTEAFF. The rearrangement joins TRBV7-2 to TRBJ1-1; weak D call: TRBD1 (5 bases). This CDR3 region has 14 residues. Germline CDR1 SGHTA, CDR2 FQGNSA. Between the trimmed V and J ends, which lost 4 bases and 0 bases, there was a span of 9 bases.

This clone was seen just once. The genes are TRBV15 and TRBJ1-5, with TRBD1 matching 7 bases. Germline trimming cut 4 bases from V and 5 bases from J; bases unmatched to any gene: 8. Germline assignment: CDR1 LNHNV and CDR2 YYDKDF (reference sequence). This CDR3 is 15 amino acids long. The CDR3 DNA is TGTGCCACCAGCACCTACAGGGGTGCCGATCAGCCCCAGCATTTT. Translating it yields CATSTYRGADQPQHF.

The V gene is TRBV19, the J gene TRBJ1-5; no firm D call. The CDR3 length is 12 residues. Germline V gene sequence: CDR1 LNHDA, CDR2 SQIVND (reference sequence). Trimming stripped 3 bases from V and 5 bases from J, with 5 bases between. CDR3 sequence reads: CASSMPDQPQHF. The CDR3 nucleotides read TGTGCCAGTAGTATGCCAGATCAGCCCCAGCATTTT. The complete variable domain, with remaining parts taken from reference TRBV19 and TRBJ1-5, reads DGGITQSPKYLFRKEGQNVTLSCEQNLNHDAMYWYRQDPGQGLRLIYYSQIVNDFQKGDIAEGYSVSREKKESFPLTVTSAQKNPTAFYLCASSMPDQPQHFGDGTRLSIL.

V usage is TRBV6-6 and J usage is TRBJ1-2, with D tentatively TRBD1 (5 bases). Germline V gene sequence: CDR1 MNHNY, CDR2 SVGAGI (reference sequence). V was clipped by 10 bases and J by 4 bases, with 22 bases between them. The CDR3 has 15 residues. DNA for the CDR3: TGTGCCACCGGGGAGGGGTTTAAACCCGCCTATGGCTACACCTTC. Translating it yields CATGEGFKPAYGYTF.

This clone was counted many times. The CDR3 DNA follows: TGTGCCAGCAGTCAGAGGGGGGGTCAGCCCCAGCATTTT. Protein sequence: CASSQRGGQPQHF. This sequence joins TRBV27 and TRBJ1-5, with D possibly TRBD1 on 6 matching bases. Germline V gene data show CDR1 as MNHEY and CDR2 as SMNVEV (reference sequence). V was clipped by 5 bases and J by 6 bases, with 11 bases between them. There are 13 residues in the CDR3.

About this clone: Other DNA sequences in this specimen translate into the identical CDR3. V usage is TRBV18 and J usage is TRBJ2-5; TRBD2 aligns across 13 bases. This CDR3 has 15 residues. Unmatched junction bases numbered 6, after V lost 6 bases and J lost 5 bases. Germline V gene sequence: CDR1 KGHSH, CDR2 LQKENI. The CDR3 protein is CASSPGLAGVETQYF. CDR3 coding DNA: TGTGCCAGCTCCCCCGGACTAGCGGGAGTCGAGACCCAGTACTTC.

In DNA form, the CDR3 reads TGCGCCAGCAGTCAGGACAGGCCCTCCTACGAGCAGTACTTC. The encoded protein is CASSQDRPSYEQYF. The chain couples TRBV23-1 to TRBJ2-7, with 7 bases identical to TRBD1. Being an ORF, TRBV23-1 has a function that is uncertain. V was pared by 3 bases and J by 0 bases, with 2 bases of the junction left unmatched. CDR3 size: 14 residues.

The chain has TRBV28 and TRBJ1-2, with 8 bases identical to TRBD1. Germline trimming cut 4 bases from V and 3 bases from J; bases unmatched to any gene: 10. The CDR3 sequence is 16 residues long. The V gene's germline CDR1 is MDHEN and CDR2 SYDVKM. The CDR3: CASSWSRGRPDYGYTF. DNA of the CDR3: TGTGCCAGCAGTTGGTCCAGGGGGCGCCCCGACTATGGCTACACCTTC.

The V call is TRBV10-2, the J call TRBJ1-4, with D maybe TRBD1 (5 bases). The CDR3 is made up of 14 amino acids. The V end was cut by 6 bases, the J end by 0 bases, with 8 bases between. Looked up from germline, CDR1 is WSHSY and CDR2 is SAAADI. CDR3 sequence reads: CASRRGSTNEKLFF. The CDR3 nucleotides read TGCGCCAGCAGGAGGGGATCAACTAATGAAAAACTGTTTTTT.

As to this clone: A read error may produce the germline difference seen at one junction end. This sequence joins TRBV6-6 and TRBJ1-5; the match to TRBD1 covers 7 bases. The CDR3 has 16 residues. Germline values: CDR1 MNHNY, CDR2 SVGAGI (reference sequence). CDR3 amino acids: CASRYSGGRINQPQHF. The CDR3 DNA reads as TGTGCCAGCCGTTACTCAGGGGGACGGATTAATCAGCCCCAGCATTTT.

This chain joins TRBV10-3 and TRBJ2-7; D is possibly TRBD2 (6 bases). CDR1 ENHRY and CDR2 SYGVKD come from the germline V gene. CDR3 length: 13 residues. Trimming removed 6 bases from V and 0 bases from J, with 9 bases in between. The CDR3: CAIRTSSSYEQYF. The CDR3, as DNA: TGTGCCATCAGGACTAGTTCCTCCTACGAGCAGTACTTC.

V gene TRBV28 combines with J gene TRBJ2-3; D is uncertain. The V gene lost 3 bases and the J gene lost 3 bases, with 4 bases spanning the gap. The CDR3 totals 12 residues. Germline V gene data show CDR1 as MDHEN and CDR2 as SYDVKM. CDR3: CASSFLTDTQYF. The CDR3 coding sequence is TGTGCCAGCAGTTTCTTAACAGATACGCAGTATTTT. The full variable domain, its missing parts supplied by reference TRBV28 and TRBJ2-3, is DVKVTQSSRYLVKRTGEKVFLECVQDMDHENMFWYRQDPGLGLRLIYFSYDVKMKEKGDIPEGYSVSREKKERFSLILESASTNQTSMYLCASSFLTDTQYFGPGTRLTVL.

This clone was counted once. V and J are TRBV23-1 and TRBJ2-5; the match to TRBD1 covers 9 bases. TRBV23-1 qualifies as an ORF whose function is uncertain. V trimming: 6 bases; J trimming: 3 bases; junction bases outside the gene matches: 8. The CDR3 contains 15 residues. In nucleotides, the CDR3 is TGCGCCAGCAGGCGGGGACAGGGTGTAAAAGAGACCCAGTACTTC. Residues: CASRRGQGVKETQYF.

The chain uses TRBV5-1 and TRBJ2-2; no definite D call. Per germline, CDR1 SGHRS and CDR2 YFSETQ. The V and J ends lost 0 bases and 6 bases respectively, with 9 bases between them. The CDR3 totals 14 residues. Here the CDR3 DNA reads TGCGCCAGCAGCTTGGTTGGCCAGGCCGGGGAGCTGTTTTTT. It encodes CASSLVGQAGELFF.

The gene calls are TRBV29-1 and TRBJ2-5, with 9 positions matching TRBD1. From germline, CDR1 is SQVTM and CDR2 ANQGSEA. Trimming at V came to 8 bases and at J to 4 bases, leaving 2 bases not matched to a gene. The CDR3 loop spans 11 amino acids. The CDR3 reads CSMDRGETQYF. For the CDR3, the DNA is TGCAGCATGGACAGGGGAGAGACCCAGTACTTC.

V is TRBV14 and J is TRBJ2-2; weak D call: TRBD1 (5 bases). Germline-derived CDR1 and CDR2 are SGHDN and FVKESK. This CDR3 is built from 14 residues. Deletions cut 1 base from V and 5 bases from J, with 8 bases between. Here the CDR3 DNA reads TGTGCCAGCAGCCAAGGACAGTATACCGGGGAGCTGTTTTTT. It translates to CASSQGQYTGELFF.

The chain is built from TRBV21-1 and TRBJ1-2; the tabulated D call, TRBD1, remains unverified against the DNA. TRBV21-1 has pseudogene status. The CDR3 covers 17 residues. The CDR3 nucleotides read TGTGCCAGCATTTCCTCAGGGGACAGGGGTTTAAAGGATGGCTACACCTTC. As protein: CASISSGDRGLKDGYTF.